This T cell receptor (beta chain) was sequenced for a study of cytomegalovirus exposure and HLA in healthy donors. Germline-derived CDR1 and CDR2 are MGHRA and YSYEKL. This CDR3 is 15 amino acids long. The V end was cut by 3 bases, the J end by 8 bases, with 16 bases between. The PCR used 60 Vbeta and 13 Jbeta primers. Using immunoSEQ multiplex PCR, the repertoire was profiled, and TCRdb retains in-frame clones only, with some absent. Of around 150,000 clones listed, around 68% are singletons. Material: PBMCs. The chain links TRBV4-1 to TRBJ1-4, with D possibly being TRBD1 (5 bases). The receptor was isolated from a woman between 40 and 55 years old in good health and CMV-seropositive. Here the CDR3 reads CASSQTEGRDEKLFF. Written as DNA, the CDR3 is TGCGCCAGCAGCCAGACGGAGGGTAGGGACGAAAAACTGTTTTTT.